These T cell receptor beta chains were read from a single sample in a study of blood T cells in healthy people across ages. TCRdb re-analysed the 5' RACE reads in MiXCR, keeping a single row per CDR3 protein. Among roughly 2 million distinct CDR3 sequences listed, 49% were seen once. Input material: blood. These receptors were taken from a middle-aged woman in good health. Both conserved end residues are part of each CDR3. A D gene is named only where the DNA matches it firmly. Clone size, where shown, is once, few, many, or a class for clones that have expanded.

>TRBV28|-|TRBJ1-2|-
CASSLSDNYYGYTF
TGTGCCAGCAGTTTATCGGACAATTACTATGGCTACACCTTC
>TRBV7-2|-|TRBJ2-3|-
CASSEGRYTDTQYF
TGTGCCAGCAGCGAGGGACGATACACAGATACGCAGTATTTT
>TRBV4-2|TRBD1|TRBJ2-7|few
CASSQVWGQGTYEQYF
TGTGCCAGCAGCCAAGTCTGGGGACAGGGGACCTACGAGCAGTACTTC
>TRBV28|-|TRBJ1-2|-
CASSPQTLYYGYTF
TGTGCCAGCAGTCCTCAAACCCTCTACTATGGCTACACCTTC
>TRBV7-2|TRBD1|TRBJ2-5|many
CASSLAGQQETQYF
TGTGCCAGCAGCTTAGCGGGACAGCAAGAGACCCAGTACTTC
>TRBV4-2|-|TRBJ2-1|-
CASSQLTAGRMSEQFF
TGTGCCAGCAGCCAGCTAACAGCGGGCAGGATGAGCGAGCAGTTCTTC
>TRBV24-1|-|TRBJ2-7|-
CATSDFIGRVNEQYF
TGTGCCACCAGTGATTTTATCGGCAGGGTGAATGAGCAGTACTTC
>TRBV27|TRBD2|TRBJ2-3|few
CASIRGGGAADTQYF
TGTGCCAGCATACGCGGCGGGGGGGCGGCAGATACGCAGTATTTT
>TRBV28|-|TRBJ1-5|-
CASNGAPYQPQHF
TGTGCCAGCAACGGGGCACCTTATCAGCCCCAGCATTTT
>TRBV9|-|TRBJ2-1|-
CASSVWGDSDNEQFF
TGTGCCAGCAGCGTATGGGGGGATTCGGACAATGAGCAGTTCTTC
>TRBV20-1|-|TRBJ1-5|few
CSARLSGRHNQPQHF
TGCAGTGCCCGGCTGTCCGGCAGACACAATCAGCCCCAGCATTTT
>TRBV12-3/TRBV12-4|-|TRBJ1-4|-
CASSFGEGLTNEKLFF
TGTGCCAGCAGTTTCGGGGAGGGGTTGACTAATGAAAAACTGTTTTTT
>TRBV12-3/TRBV12-4|TRBD2|TRBJ2-7|few
CASSSFGGAYEQYF
TGTGCCAGCAGTTCCTTCGGGGGGGCCTACGAGCAGTACTTC
>TRBV5-6|TRBD2|TRBJ2-5|few
CASSFRSLAGQETQYF
TGTGCCAGCAGCTTCAGGTCTCTAGCGGGCCAAGAGACCCAGTACTTC
>TRBV7-6|TRBD2|TRBJ2-1|-
CASIPIPGGYNEQFF
TGTGCCAGCATCCCGATCCCGGGGGGGTACAATGAGCAGTTCTTC
>TRBV6-6|-|TRBJ1-5|-
CASKLSMASGNQPQHF
TGTGCCAGCAAGTTATCTATGGCGTCGGGCAATCAGCCCCAGCATTTT
>TRBV7-2|TRBD2|TRBJ2-1|few
CASSPGLEYEQFF
TGTGCCAGCAGCCCGGGACTAGAATACGAGCAGTTCTTC
>TRBV5-1|-|TRBJ1-2|-
CASSLVLGSNYGYTF
TGCGCCAGCAGCTTGGTTCTTGGCTCTAACTATGGCTACACCTTC
>TRBV10-3|TRBD2|TRBJ2-3|-
CAISAAGVGTDTQYF
TGTGCCATCTCGGCGGCGGGGGTGGGCACAGATACGCAGTATTTT
>TRBV9|TRBD2|TRBJ2-3|-
CASSVDGGSTDTQYF
TGTGCCAGCAGCGTAGACGGGGGGAGCACAGATACGCAGTATTTT
>TRBV14|-|TRBJ1-5|-
CASSTKRGQPQHF
TGTGCCAGCAGCACGAAAAGGGGTCAGCCCCAGCATTTT
>TRBV12-3/TRBV12-4|-|TRBJ2-1|-
CASSFGAGPNEQFF
TGTGCCAGCAGTTTTGGCGCAGGGCCCAATGAGCAGTTCTTC
>TRBV7-2|TRBD1|TRBJ2-7|-
CASSSIPTGNYEQYF
TGTGCCAGTAGCTCGATTCCGACAGGGAACTACGAGCAGTACTTC
>TRBV27|-|TRBJ2-5|-
CASSYTEQETKYF
TGTGCCAGCAGTTATACGGAACAAGAGACCAAGTACTTC
>TRBV28|TRBD1|TRBJ2-6|-
CASRGDRSSGANVLTF
TGTGCCAGCAGAGGGGACAGGTCTTCTGGGGCCAACGTCCTGACTTTC
>TRBV4-3|-|TRBJ1-2|few
CASSQEFWGGYTF
TGCGCCAGCAGCCAAGAATTTTGGGGTGGCTACACCTTC
>TRBV11-2|TRBD2|TRBJ2-1|-
CASSPGSSGRGGEQFF
TGTGCCAGCAGCCCCGGTTCGAGCGGGAGAGGTGGGGAGCAGTTCTTC
>TRBV2|-|TRBJ2-4|few
CASSGPRSAKNIQYF
TGTGCCAGCAGTGGGCCCCGGTCGGCCAAAAACATTCAGTACTTC
>TRBV20-1|-|TRBJ2-5|once
CSARVLREQYF
TGCAGTGCTAGGGTGCTTAGGGAGCAGTACTTC
>TRBV6-5|-|TRBJ1-2|-
CASSDSRDNGYTF
TGTGCCAGCAGTGACTCCAGGGATAATGGCTACACCTTC
>TRBV27|-|TRBJ2-7|-
CASSPSEAYEQYF
TGTGCCAGCAGTCCTAGCGAGGCCTACGAGCAGTACTTC
>TRBV3-1|-|TRBJ2-3|few
CASSEGRGYLANTQYF
TGTGCCAGCAGCGAGGGGAGAGGGTATTTGGCAAATACGCAGTATTTT
>TRBV6-2/TRBV6-3|-|TRBJ2-7|-
CASTSPAKGAYEQYF
TGTGCCAGCACCTCCCCTGCGAAAGGTGCCTACGAGCAGTACTTC
>TRBV12-3/TRBV12-4|TRBD1|TRBJ1-2|-
CASSLILDRHNYGYTF
TGTGCCAGCAGTTTGATTCTGGACAGGCATAACTATGGCTACACCTTC
>TRBV4-3|-|TRBJ2-1|few
CASSQDIYGSYNEQFF
TGCGCCAGCAGCCAAGATATTTACGGATCCTACAATGAGCAGTTCTTC
>TRBV5-6|-|TRBJ2-2|few
CASSLEQGNTGELFF
TGTGCCAGCAGCTTGGAGCAGGGAAACACCGGGGAGCTGTTTTTT
>TRBV3-1|TRBD1|TRBJ2-7|-
CASSQGWGQVYEQYF
TGTGCCAGCAGCCAAGGATGGGGACAGGTATACGAGCAGTACTTC
>TRBV25-1|-|TRBJ2-5|-
CASSASGSSGGKTQYF
TGTGCCAGCAGTGCATCCGGTTCGAGCGGAGGGAAGACCCAGTACTTC
>TRBV7-2|-|TRBJ1-5|few
CASSFFGGRDQPQHF
TGTGCCAGCAGCTTTTTCGGGGGGCGCGATCAGCCCCAGCATTTT
>TRBV11-1|TRBD1|TRBJ1-2|once
CASSPGQRFDYGYTF
TGTGCCAGCAGCCCGGGACAGAGGTTTGACTATGGCTACACCTTC
>TRBV28|TRBD1|TRBJ2-7|few
CASISPRGTGGSYEQYF
TGTGCCAGCATATCTCCCCGGGGGACAGGGGGCTCCTACGAGCAGTACTTC
>TRBV6-5|-|TRBJ2-3|-
CASSFREPPDTQYF
TGTGCCAGCAGTTTTCGGGAACCTCCAGATACGCAGTATTTT
>TRBV27|TRBD1|TRBJ1-5|-
CASSSNYGGQGNQPQHF
TGTGCCAGCAGTTCAAACTATGGGGGACAGGGCAATCAGCCCCAGCATTTT
>TRBV6-1|TRBD1|TRBJ2-5|few
CASSLTRGNEQYF
TGTGCCAGCAGTCTCACCAGGGGGAATGAGCAGTACTTC
>TRBV11-2|-|TRBJ1-4|-
CASSLGSRPTNEKLFF
TGTGCCAGCAGCTTAGGTTCACGTCCAACTAATGAAAAACTGTTTTTT